These T cell receptor beta chains were read from a single sample in a study of T cell changes during pregnancy in multiple sclerosis. The assay was immunoSEQ multiplex PCR, and TCRdb's table has in-frame clones only and misses some. The sample contains about 70,000 clones, around 90% of which appear only once. The sequences come from CD4+ T cells from peripheral blood mononuclear cells, collected after pregnancy. The receptors shown here come from a female donor with multiple sclerosis, enrolled in a pregnancy study. The CDR3 runs from the conserved cysteine through the conserved F or W. The D gene is left open where the match is weak. Rows give clone size only sometimes, using once, few, many, or a class for an expanded clone.

j_call v_call d_call clone_size cdr3_nt cdr3_aa
TRBJ2-3 TRBV6-5 TRBD2 . TGTGCCAGCAGTCCTAGCGGGGGGGCAGGTACGCAGTATTTT CASSPSGGAGTQYF
TRBJ1-1 TRBV5-1 . . TGCGCCAGCAGCTTGATGGGGAGTGCTAACCCTGAAGCTTTCTTT CASSLMGSANPEAFF
TRBJ2-7 TRBV7-9 . . TGTGCCAGCAGCCCGGACAGCCCCTACGAGCAGTACTTC CASSPDSPYEQYF
TRBJ2-1 TRBV4-1 TRBD2 . TGCGCCAGCAGCCAAGCGTTTACTAGCGGGATAGGGGTCTTTGAGCAGTTCTTC CASSQAFTSGIGVFEQFF
TRBJ2-3 TRBV19 TRBD2 . TGTGCCAGTAGTCCATGGGGGGGGTTTACAGATACGCAGTATTTT CASSPWGGFTDTQYF
TRBJ1-4 TRBV2 TRBD1 once TGTGCCAGCAACAGGGGAAGAGCGACTAATGAAAAACTGTTTTTT CASNRGRATNEKLFF
TRBJ2-7 TRBV27 TRBD2 . TGTGCCAGCAGTTCGAGGGCGGGGGTCTCCTACGAGCAGTACTTC CASSSRAGVSYEQYF
TRBJ1-6 TRBV5-8 . . TGTGCCAGCAGCCTGGGACTTCAAACACCCCTCCACTTT CASSLGLQTPLHF
TRBJ1-5 TRBV2 TRBD1 . TGTGCCAGCAGGGGGGGACAGAGTAGCAATCAGCCCCAGCATTTT CASRGGQSSNQPQHF
TRBJ2-1 TRBV5-1 TRBD2 . TGCGCCACCGCCCCTCGAGCGGGAATCTCCTACAATGAGCAGTTCTTC CATAPRAGISYNEQFF
TRBJ1-2 TRBV28 . . TGTGCCAGCAGTTTGGCGGGGGGCCCCCACTATGGCTACACCTTC CASSLAGGPHYGYTF
TRBJ1-2 TRBV4-2 . once TGTGCCAGCAGCCAAGATACGGCGAGTGGGAGAAGCTATGGCTACACCTTC CASSQDTASGRSYGYTF
TRBJ2-1 TRBV7-9 . . TGTGCCATTCCGGGACTCCCCGGCGATGAGCAGTTCTTC CAIPGLPGDEQFF
TRBJ1-1 TRBV23-1 TRBD1 . TGCGCCAGCACCCTAGGGAAGGGCCTGACAGGGGAGAGTTCTGAAGCTTTCTTT CASTLGKGLTGESSEAFF
TRBJ2-2 TRBV5-1 TRBD2 . TGCGCCAGCAGCGGGACTAGCGGAAACACCGGGGAGCTGTTTTTT CASSGTSGNTGELFF
TRBJ2-7 TRBV4-1 TRBD1 . TGCGCCAGCAGCCAACGCCGGACAGGGGACTCCTACGAGCAGTACTTC CASSQRRTGDSYEQYF
TRBJ1-5 TRBV15 . . TGTGCCACCAGTAGTTTGGGGGGTCTCGGCGAGCCCCAGCATTTT CATSSLGGLGEPQHF
TRBJ2-2 TRBV30 . . TGTGCCGGATTACGGGAATTCGGGGAGCTGTTTTTT CAGLREFGELFF
TRBJ1-1 TRBV6-5 . few TGTGCCAGCAGTTACTTAGGGGGGAACACTGAAGCTTTCTTT CASSYLGGNTEAFF
TRBJ2-1 TRBV2 TRBD2 . TGTGCCAGCAGCGAGCGGGGCAGCTCCTACAATGAGCAGTTCTTC CASSERGSSYNEQFF
TRBJ1-5 TRBV5-5 . . TGTGCCAGCAGCCCGGTGGGGGGGCCTCAGCCCCAGCATTTT CASSPVGGPQPQHF
TRBJ1-1 TRBV28 TRBD1 . TGTGCCAGCAGTCCTCTCCGACAGGGAAGGTTCATTACTGAAGCTTTCTTT CASSPLRQGRFITEAFF
TRBJ2-1 TRBV5-4 . . TGTGCCAGCAGCTTGGATAGAGGGTTATACAATGAGCAGTTCTTC CASSLDRGLYNEQFF
TRBJ2-2 TRBV7-3 . . TGTGCCAGCAGGTCCCCCGCTGGCGGCGCGAACACCGGGGAGCTGTTTTTT CASRSPAGGANTGELFF
TRBJ2-5 TRBV6-5 . . TGTGCCAGCAGTTACAATACGGGGGAGACCCAGTACTTC CASSYNTGETQYF
TRBJ2-5 TRBV4-1 TRBD2 . TGCGCCAGCAGCCAAGGAGGCGTTTTGGGACTAGCGGGGGGACAAGAGACCCAGTACTTC CASSQGGVLGLAGGQETQYF
TRBJ1-2 TRBV19 . . TGTGCCAGTAGTATCCGACAATCGAACTATGGCTACACCTTC CASSIRQSNYGYTF
TRBJ1-1 TRBV19 . . TGTGCCAGTAGTAGGGGAGTTAGGAGTACTGAAGCTTTCTTT CASSRGVRSTEAFF